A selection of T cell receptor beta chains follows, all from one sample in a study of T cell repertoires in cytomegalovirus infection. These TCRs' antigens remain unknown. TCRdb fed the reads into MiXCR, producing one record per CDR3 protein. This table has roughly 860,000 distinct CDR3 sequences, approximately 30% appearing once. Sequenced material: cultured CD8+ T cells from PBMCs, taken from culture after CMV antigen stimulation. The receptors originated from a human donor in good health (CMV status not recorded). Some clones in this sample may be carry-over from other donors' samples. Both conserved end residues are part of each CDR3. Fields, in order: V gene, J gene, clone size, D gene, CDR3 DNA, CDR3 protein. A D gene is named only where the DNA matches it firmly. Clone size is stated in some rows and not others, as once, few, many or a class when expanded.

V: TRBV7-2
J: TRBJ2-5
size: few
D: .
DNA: TGTGCCAGCAGCTTTGATCTAGCCGGACGTTATTTAGAGACCCAGTACTTC
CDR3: CASSFDLAGRYLETQYF

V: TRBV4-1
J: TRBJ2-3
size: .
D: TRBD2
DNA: TGCGCCAGCAGCCGATCGTCGGGGGGAAGCACAGACACGCAGTATTTT
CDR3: CASSRSSGGSTDTQYF

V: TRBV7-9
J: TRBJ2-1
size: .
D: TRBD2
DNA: TGTGCCAGCAGCTCCCGAGGCGCTAGCGGGGGGGCTGAGCAGTTCTTC
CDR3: CASSSRGASGGAEQFF

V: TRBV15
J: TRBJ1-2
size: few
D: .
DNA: TGTGCCACCAGCCCCCGGCGGAACTATGGCTACACCTTC
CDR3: CATSPRRNYGYTF

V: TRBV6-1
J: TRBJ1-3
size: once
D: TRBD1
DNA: TGTGCCAGCAGGGGACAGGCGGGACTGGGAAACACCATATATTTT
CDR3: CASRGQAGLGNTIYF

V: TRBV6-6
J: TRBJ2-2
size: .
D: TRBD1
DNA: TGTGCCAGCAGTTACAGCCGAGGACAGGGAAGAACCGGGGAGCTGTTTTTT
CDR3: CASSYSRGQGRTGELFF

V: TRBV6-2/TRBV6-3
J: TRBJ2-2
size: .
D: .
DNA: TGTGCCAGCCGAGGGGAGTCGAACACCGGGGAGCTGTTTTTT
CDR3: CASRGESNTGELFF

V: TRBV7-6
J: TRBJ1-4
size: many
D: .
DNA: TGTGCCAGCAGCTTAGCTGGGGGAGTGAATGAAAAACTGTTTTTT
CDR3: CASSLAGGVNEKLFF

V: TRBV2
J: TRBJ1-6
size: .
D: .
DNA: TGTGCCAGCAGTGAAGGGGCCCGAAGCGGCCCCTCCTATAATTCACCCCTCCACTTT
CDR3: CASSEGARSGPSYNSPLHF

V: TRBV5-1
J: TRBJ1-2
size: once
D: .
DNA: TGCGCCAGCAGCTCCTACCTAGAGGGGACCTTCGGCTACACCTTC
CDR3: CASSSYLEGTFGYTF

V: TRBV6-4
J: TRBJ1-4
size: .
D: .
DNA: TGTGCCAGCAGTGAATCAGGGGTGGAAAAACTGTTTTTT
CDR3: CASSESGVEKLFF

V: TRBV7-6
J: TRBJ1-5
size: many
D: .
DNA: TGTGCCAGCAGCGAAAGTGGGGAGGGGCAGCCCCAGCATTTT
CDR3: CASSESGEGQPQHF

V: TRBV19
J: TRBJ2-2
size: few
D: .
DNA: TGTGCCAGTAGTGTAGTGTGGGGGGAGCTGTTTTTT
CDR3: CASSVVWGELFF

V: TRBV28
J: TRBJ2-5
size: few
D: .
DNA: TGTGCCAGCCACAATCGTCAGGGGCAAGAGACCCAGTACTTC
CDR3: CASHNRQGQETQYF